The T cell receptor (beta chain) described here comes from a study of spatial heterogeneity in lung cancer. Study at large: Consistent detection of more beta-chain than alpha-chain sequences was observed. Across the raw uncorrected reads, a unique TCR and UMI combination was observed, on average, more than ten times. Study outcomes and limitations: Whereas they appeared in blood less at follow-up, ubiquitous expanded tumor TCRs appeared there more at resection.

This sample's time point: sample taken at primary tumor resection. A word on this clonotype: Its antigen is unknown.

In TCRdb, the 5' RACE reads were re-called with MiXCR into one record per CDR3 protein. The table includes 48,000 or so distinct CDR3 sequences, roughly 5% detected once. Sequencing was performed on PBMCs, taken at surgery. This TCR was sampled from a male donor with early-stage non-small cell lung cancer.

For the CDR3, the DNA is TGTGCCAGCAGCCTGCTTGACCCCCAAGAGACCCAGTACTTC. Protein: CASSLLDPQETQYF. The chain recombines TRBV5-6 with TRBJ2-5, with D unclear. The CDR3 runs 14 residues. Germline assignment: CDR1 SGHDT and CDR2 YYEEEE. Trimming removed 4 bases at V and 1 base at J, with 11 bases between.